This TCR beta chain is drawn from a study of blood T cell repertoires in COVID-19. After removal of 3 bases from V and 4 bases from J, the junction contained 4 bases not matched to a gene. This CDR3 is 15 amino acids long. Per germline, CDR1 MRHNA and CDR2 SNTAGT. Libraries were prepared by immunoSEQ multiplex PCR; TCRdb keeps only in-frame clonotypes and omits some of them. The table has some 270,000 clones, around 84% seen once. This sequence was found in a woman aged 45 to 65 who had been exposed to COVID-19. V usage is TRBV6-4 and J usage is TRBJ2-3, with 10 nucleotides matching TRBD2. The sample comprised PBMCs or T cells enriched from blood (not recorded which). The CDR3 region is CASSESSGGADTQYF. The CDR3 DNA reads TGTGCCAGCAGTGAATCTAGCGGGGGAGCAGATACGCAGTATTTT.